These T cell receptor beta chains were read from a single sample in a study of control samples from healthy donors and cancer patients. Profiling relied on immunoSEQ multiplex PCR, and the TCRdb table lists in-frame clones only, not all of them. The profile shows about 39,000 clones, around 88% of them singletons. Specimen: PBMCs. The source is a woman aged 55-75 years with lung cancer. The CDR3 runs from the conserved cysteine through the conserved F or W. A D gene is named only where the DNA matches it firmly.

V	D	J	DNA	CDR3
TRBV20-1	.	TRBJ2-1	TGCAGTGCCAACCACTATGAGCAGTTCTTC	CSANHYEQFF
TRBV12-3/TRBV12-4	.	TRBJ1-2	TGTGCCAGCAGTTTCCGTGGCTACACCTTC	CASSFRGYTF
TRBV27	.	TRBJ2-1	TGTGCCAGCAGTATCGGGATCTACAATGAGCAGTTCTTC	CASSIGIYNEQFF
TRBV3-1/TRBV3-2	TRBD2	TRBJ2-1	TGTGCCAGCAGCCAAAGCGGGGGATCCTACAATGAGCAGTTCTTC	CASSQSGGSYNEQFF
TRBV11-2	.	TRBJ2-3	TGTGCCAGCAGCCGTAGAGACCCAGATACGCAGTATTTT	CASSRRDPDTQYF
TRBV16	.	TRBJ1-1	TGTGCCAGCAGCCAAGTTCGGGCAGCCCTCGAAGCTTTCTTT	CASSQVRAALEAFF
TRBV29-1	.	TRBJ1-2	TGCAGCGTCGGCGGAAGTGGCTACACCTTC	CSVGGSGYTF
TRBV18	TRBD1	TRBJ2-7	TGTGCCAGCTCCCCCAGACAGGGTCAGGACGAGCAGTACTTC	CASSPRQGQDEQYF
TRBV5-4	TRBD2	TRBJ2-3	TGTGCCAGCAGCACGGGACTAGCGGGAACCACAGATACGCAGTATTTT	CASSTGLAGTTDTQYF
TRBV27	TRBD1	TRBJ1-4	TGTGCCAGCACGACAGGGATCGGTGAAAAACTGTTTTTT	CASTTGIGEKLFF
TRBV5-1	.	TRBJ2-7	TGCGCCAGCAGCCAGGAAGGGGGAATCTACGAGCAGTACTTC	CASSQEGGIYEQYF
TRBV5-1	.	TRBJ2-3	TGCGCCAGCAGCTCCCGATTGCGTGGACGGGGGCTCACCAATGGTACGCAGTATTTT	CASSSRLRGRGLTNGTQYF
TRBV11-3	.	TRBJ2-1	TGTGCCAGCAGCTTTGAAGAGAGCTCCTACAATGAGCAGTTCTTC	CASSFEESSYNEQFF